A single sample gave rise to the 5 T cell receptor beta chains below, sequenced in a study of blood T cells in healthy people across ages. Primers used in a second PCR of roughly 7 to 12 cycles were a sample-barcoded 5' primer and a J-beta primer mix. MiXCR was run by TCRdb on the 5' RACE reads, yielding one entry per CDR3 protein. The sample holds over 1.5 million distinct CDR3 sequences; roughly 49% are singletons and the top ten take approximately 2.1%. The sample was blood. Receptors were obtained from a woman in her 40s in good health.

This clonotype showed up just once. The chain joins TRBV20-1 to TRBJ2-5; D unresolved. V lost 3 bases and J 11 bases, leaving 13 bases between the germline ends. CDR3 length: 11 amino acids. Germline loops: CDR1 DFQATT, CDR2 SNEGSKA (reference sequence). As DNA, the CDR3 is TGCAGTGCTAGTGTTCCGGGTGAGCAGTACTTC. Amino acids: CSASVPGEQYF.

The genes are TRBV6-1 and TRBJ2-1, with 16 bases fitting TRBD2. This CDR3 contains 18 residues. V lost 10 bases to trimming and J lost 8 bases; unmatched junction nucleotides: 17. CDR1 MNHNS and CDR2 SASEGT come from the germline V gene. The CDR3 DNA follows: TGTGCCATTGGGGGACGGTCGGGACTAGCGGGGGGGAGGGATGAGCAGTTCTTC. Protein: CAIGGRSGLAGGRDEQFF.

The V gene is TRBV20-1, the J gene TRBJ2-7; the D gene is possibly TRBD2 (6 bases). V lost 1 base, J lost 4 bases, and 14 bases lay in between. This CDR3 contains 14 residues. Germline lookup yields CDR1 DFQATT and CDR2 SNEGSKA (reference sequence). The CDR3 spells CSARGVAEMYEQYF. CDR3 sequence (DNA): TGCAGTGCTAGAGGTGTAGCGGAGATGTACGAGCAGTACTTC.

The chain is built from TRBV7-6 and TRBJ1-5, with 7 positions matching TRBD1. Per the germline V gene, CDR1 is SGHVS and CDR2 is FNYEAQ. Germline trimming cut 1 base from V and 4 bases from J; bases unmatched to any gene: 10. The CDR3 is 17 residues long. In DNA, the CDR3 is TGTGCCAGCAGCTTAGGCTCCTACAGGGGCCTTAATCAGCCCCAGCATTTT. Translated: CASSLGSYRGLNQPQHF.

V is TRBV20-1 and J is TRBJ1-2, with D unresolved. CDR3 length: 14 amino acids. Germline V CDR1 and CDR2: DFQATT, SNEGSKA (reference sequence). The V end lost 3 bases, the J end lost 6 bases, and 17 bases lay between the germline ends. CDR3 protein: CSASLTSPLDGYTF. CDR3 DNA: TGCAGTGCTAGTCTTACAAGCCCCCTCGATGGCTACACCTTC.